Below are 17 T cell receptor beta chains sequenced from a single sample in a study of CD8 T cells in Susac syndrome (dated by TCRdb to 2018 to 2020). The library was produced with the immunoSEQ multiplex PCR assay. RNA was extracted using the RNeasy kit, and about 0.45 to 1 ug of the RNA was reverse transcribed with random hexamers. The raw public reads went through TCRdb reprocessing: fastp at Q25, MiXCR clone calling, in-frame beta chains kept. Under each unique CDR3 protein, matching rows form one entry showing the most common genes and DNA. Present in this sample are about 440,000 distinct CDR3 sequences, more than 80% of which were seen just once. The ten largest make up 0.09% to 0.15% of the sample. Source material: CD8+ T cells from PBMCs. Source of these receptors: a human donor with multiple sclerosis.

The chain joins TRBV9 to TRBJ1-1; D might be TRBD1 (6 bases). The V gene lost 3 bases and the J gene lost 1 base, with 13 bases spanning the gap. The CDR3 contains 15 residues. CDR1 and CDR2 (germline): SGDLS, YYNGEE. CDR3 sequence (DNA): TGTGCCAGCAGCGCCCGTGGAGGGGGGAACACTGAAGCTTTCTTT. Protein product: CASSARGGGNTEAFF.

The chain uses TRBV5-1 and TRBJ1-1, with 7 bases matching TRBD1. The germline V gene encodes CDR1 SGHRS and CDR2 YFSETQ. There are 16 residues in the CDR3. Trimming at V came to 6 bases and at J to 1 base, leaving 12 bases not matched to a gene. For the CDR3, the DNA is TGCGCCAGCACCGACGCACAGGGGAAAAGGAACACTGAAGCTTTCTTT. Translating it yields CASTDAQGKRNTEAFF.

This clonotype showed up just a few times. V usage is TRBV6-1 and J usage is TRBJ1-6; D possibly corresponds to TRBD1 (5 bases). The germline gives CDR1 MNHNS, CDR2 SASEGT. The CDR3 contains 14 residues. Deletions cut 5 bases from V and 11 bases from J, with 16 bases between. As DNA, the CDR3 is TGTGCCAGCAGTCCCCGGGACGGCATCCCACCCCTCCACTTT. This translates into CASSPRDGIPPLHF.

The chain employs TRBV7-3 and TRBJ2-5; TRBD2 is a possible D gene (5 bases). The CDR3 has 13 residues. Germline V gene lookup returns CDR1 SGHTA and CDR2 FQGTGA. The ends were cut back, 2 bases at V and 5 bases at J, with 9 bases in the middle. In nucleotides, the CDR3 is TGTGCCAGCAGCTTATCTAGCACGGAGACCCAGTACTTC. Its protein product is CASSLSSTETQYF.

The chain links TRBV10-3 to TRBJ1-1, with TRBD1 matching over 8 bases. V was pared by 10 bases and J by 5 bases, with 6 bases of the junction left unmatched. CDR3 length equals 12 residues. Germline CDR1 reads ENHRY; CDR2 reads SYGVKD. Written as DNA, the CDR3 is TGTGCCACTAGTACAGGGGGAACTGAAGCTTTCTTT. It specifies CATSTGGTEAFF.

The chain couples TRBV5-5 to TRBJ2-5, with 7 bases matching TRBD1. The CDR3 covers 15 residues. V dropped 4 bases and J dropped 0; count of bases not matched to a gene: 6. The germline V gene has CDR1 SGHKS and CDR2 YYEKEE (reference sequence). The CDR3 DNA follows: TGTGCCAGCAGCATGACAGGGATTTACCAAGAGACCCAGTACTTC. It translates to CASSMTGIYQETQYF.

This clonotype was detected only once. The rearrangement links TRBV2 to TRBJ1-6, with a possible D match to TRBD1 (5 bases). The CDR3 spans 17 residues. Germline V CDR1 and CDR2: SNHLY, FYNNEI. V was cut by 1 base and J by 0 bases, with 10 bases left in between. In DNA, the CDR3 is TGTGCCAGCAGTGAAGAGGGCAGGGCCTCCTATAATTCACCCCTCCACTTT. Encoded protein: CASSEEGRASYNSPLHF.

CDR3 nucleotide sequence: TGCAGTGCCCGCCACACGTCGGACAGGGAGATTGGCGAGCAGTACTTC. Protein: CSARHTSDREIGEQYF. The J gene is TRBJ2-7, the V gene TRBV20-1; 8 bases map to TRBD1. The germline V gene has CDR1 DFQATT and CDR2 SNEGSKA (reference sequence). The CDR3 spans 16 residues. Trimming took 6 bases from V and 6 from J; bases not matched to a gene: 19.

The chain uses TRBV15 and TRBJ2-1, with D possibly TRBD2 on 6 matching bases. CDR3 length equals 14 residues. The germline CDR1 and CDR2 sequences are LNHNV and YYDKDF (reference sequence). Deletions cut 11 bases from V and 2 bases from J, with 16 bases between. The CDR3 coding sequence is TGTGCCGCGGATTCGGGGGACCCCTACAATGAGCAGTTCTTC. This translates into CAADSGDPYNEQFF.

The genes are TRBV19 and TRBJ1-2; the D gene is possibly TRBD1 (5 bases). Trimming pared 3 bases from V and 4 bases from J, leaving 15 bases between. The CDR3 totals 15 residues. Germline V gene data show CDR1 as LNHDA and CDR2 as SQIVND (reference sequence). This CDR3 is CASSMGLYNLYGYTF. In DNA form, the CDR3 reads TGTGCCAGTAGTATGGGACTCTACAACCTCTATGGCTACACCTTC.

This clonotype was seen just once. The chain employs TRBV6-6 and TRBJ1-1; D uncertain. The CDR3 length is 11 residues. Germline V gene lookup returns CDR1 MNHNY and CDR2 SVGAGI (reference sequence). Trimming removed 11 bases from V and 6 bases from J, with 13 bases in between. The CDR3 DNA sequence: TGTGCCGTCTTAGGCTTCGCTGAAGCTTTCTTT. Encoded protein: CAVLGFAEAFF.

V gene TRBV7-9 combines with J gene TRBJ1-4; 9 bases match TRBD1. Germline CDR1 SEHNR, CDR2 FQNEAQ (reference sequence). CDR3 size: 17 residues. The V gene end was trimmed by 5 bases and the J gene end by 0 bases; junction bases not matched to a gene: 7. The CDR3 DNA is TGTGCCAGCAGCCGGGCGGGACAGGGTGCAACTAATGAAAAACTGTTTTTT. This sequence encodes CASSRAGQGATNEKLFF. The full variable domain, rest sourced from reference TRBV7-9 and TRBJ1-4, is DTGVSQNPRHKITKRGQNVTFRCDPISEHNRLYWYRQTLGQGPEFLTYFQNEAQLEKSRLLSDRFSAERPKGSFSTLEIQRTEQGDSAMYLCASSRAGQGATNEKLFFGSGTQLSVL.

This chain joins TRBV2 and TRBJ1-2; D may be TRBD1 (6 bases). V lost 7 bases and J lost 3, with 15 bases in between. The CDR3 is 14 residues long. The V gene's germline CDR1 is SNHLY and CDR2 FYNNEI. CDR3 amino acids: CASITGSFDYGYTF. The CDR3 DNA reads as TGTGCCAGCATAACAGGGTCATTTGACTATGGCTACACCTTC.

The J gene is TRBJ2-3, the V gene TRBV30; 11 nucleotides agree with TRBD1. Per germline, CDR1 GTSNPN and CDR2 SVGIG (reference sequence). Germline trimming cut 4 bases from V and 4 bases from J; bases unmatched to any gene: 4. CDR3 length: 14 residues. The chain's CDR3 is CAWTGTGGPDTQYF. CDR3 DNA: TGTGCCTGGACCGGGACAGGGGGACCAGATACGCAGTATTTT.

This clonotype was counted only a few times. The chain uses TRBV7-6 and TRBJ2-3, with a tentative D call TRBD2 (5 bases). This CDR3 comprises 13 residues. Between the trimmed V and J ends, which lost 2 bases and 7 bases, there was a span of 10 bases. The germline gives CDR1 SGHVS, CDR2 FNYEAQ. In nucleotides, the CDR3 is TGTGCCAGCAGCTTACGGGCCGGGAATACGCAGTATTTT. This sequence encodes CASSLRAGNTQYF.

This sequence joins TRBV27 and TRBJ2-2, with D perhaps TRBD1 or TRBD2 (5 bases each). V shed 8 bases and J shed 8 bases, with 12 bases lying between them. Germline CDR1 is MNHEY and CDR2 is SMNVEV (reference sequence). This CDR3 spans 12 amino acids. The CDR3 DNA follows: TGTGCCAGCGGGGACCTCGCAGGGGAGCTGTTTTTT. Translating it yields CASGDLAGELFF.

In DNA, the CDR3 is TGTGCCAGCACTCCTCCGGGGAGGGCCTTCACAGATACGCAGTATTTT. Amino acids: CASTPPGRAFTDTQYF. V usage is TRBV28 and J usage is TRBJ2-3; the match to TRBD2 covers 7 bases. There are 16 residues in the CDR3. The germline gives CDR1 MDHEN, CDR2 SYDVKM. With V trimmed by 7 bases and J by 2 bases, 12 bases remained unmatched.